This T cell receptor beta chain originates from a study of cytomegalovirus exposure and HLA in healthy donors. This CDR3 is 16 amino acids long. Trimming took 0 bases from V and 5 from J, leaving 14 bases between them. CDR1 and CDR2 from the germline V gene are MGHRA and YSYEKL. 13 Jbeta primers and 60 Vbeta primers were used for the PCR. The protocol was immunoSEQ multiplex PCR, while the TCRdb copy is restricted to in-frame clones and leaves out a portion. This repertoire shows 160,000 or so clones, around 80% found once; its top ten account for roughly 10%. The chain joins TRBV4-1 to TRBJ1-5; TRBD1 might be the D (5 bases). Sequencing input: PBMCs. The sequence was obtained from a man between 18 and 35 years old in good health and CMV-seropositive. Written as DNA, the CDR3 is TGCGCCAGCAGCCAAGATCGTGGGCAGGGCCATCAGCCCCAGCATTTT. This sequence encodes CASSQDRGQGHQPQHF.